Shown below are 32 T cell receptor beta chains from a single sample sequenced in a study of T cells after yellow fever vaccination. TCRdb used MiXCR to reprocess the 5' RACE reads, holding one entry per CDR3 protein. The profile covers about 300,000 distinct CDR3 sequences, with 8.5% to 10% appearing a single time and about 3.5% taken by the ten largest. Sequencing used CD4+ T cells sorted from PBMCs, obtained 5 days after the yellow fever booster vaccination. The receptors were sampled from a man younger than 30 who received the YFV17D yellow fever vaccine.

This clonotype was seen a few times. The chain uses TRBV12-3 or TRBV12-4 and TRBJ2-1, with D possibly matching TRBD1 (6 bases). This CDR3 has 15 amino acids. V was pared by 5 bases and J by 1 base, with 12 bases between. Here the CDR3 reads CASSPRQASYNEQFF. Written as DNA, the CDR3 is TGTGCCAGCAGTCCCCGACAGGCGTCCTACAATGAGCAGTTCTTC.

This clonotype has ten or more counts. The chain links TRBV12-3 or TRBV12-4 to TRBJ2-3; tentatively, D is TRBD1 or TRBD2 (5 bases each). V was trimmed by 2 bases and J by 5 bases, leaving 11 bases between them. There are 14 residues in the CDR3. CDR3 region: CASSLNAGGDTQYF. The CDR3, as DNA: TGTGCCAGCAGTTTAAATGCTGGGGGAGATACGCAGTATTTT.

The gene calls are TRBV12-3 or TRBV12-4 and TRBJ2-3, with D possibly being TRBD2 (5 bases). The CDR3 is 12 residues long. V gave up 8 bases and J gave up 4 bases, with 10 bases separating them. In DNA, the CDR3 is TGTGCCAGCGTCGGGGTCCCAGATACGCAGTATTTT. Translation gives CASVGVPDTQYF.

V usage is TRBV4-1 and J usage is TRBJ2-7; D is possibly TRBD2 (5 bases). The CDR3 is 16 amino acids. CDR1 MGHRA and CDR2 YSYEKL come from the germline V gene. Trimming shortened V by 2 bases and J by 9 bases, and 23 bases separated the two germline ends. CDR3 in amino acids: CASSQTPGNRPIRQYF. CDR3 DNA: TGCGCCAGCAGCCAAACCCCGGGGAACAGACCTATACGGCAGTACTTC.

The chain employs TRBV27 and TRBJ1-2, with D tentatively TRBD1 (6 bases). V lost 5 bases, J lost 4 bases, and 17 bases lay in between. The CDR3 is made up of 15 amino acids. CDR1 is MNHEY, CDR2 SMNVEV, per germline (reference sequence). Here the CDR3 reads CASSPTWGRGYGYTF. In nucleotides, the CDR3 is TGTGCCAGCAGTCCCACTTGGGGCAGGGGCTATGGCTACACCTTC.

The V and J genes are TRBV28 and TRBJ2-2; D not certain. This CDR3 contains 11 residues. From germline, CDR1 is MDHEN and CDR2 SYDVKM. V was pared by 4 bases and J by 8 bases, with 5 bases between. CDR3 nucleotides: TGTGCCAGCAGTTATCGGGGGGAGCTGTTTTTT. Encoded protein: CASSYRGELFF.

The table lists this clonotype with many counts. The chain is built from TRBV10-2 and TRBJ1-3; D gene ambiguous. CDR3 length equals 13 residues. In germline, CDR1 is WSHSY, CDR2 SAAADI. The germline V and J ends were trimmed by 3 bases and 0 bases, with 3 bases remaining between them. The DNA of the CDR3 is TGCGCCAGCAGTGATCACTCTGGAAACACCATATATTTT. It codes for CASSDHSGNTIYF.

This clonotype was seen a handful of times. The rearrangement uses TRBV18 and TRBJ2-3; D is perhaps TRBD1 (5 bases). V lost 2 bases and J 2 bases, leaving 14 bases between the germline ends. The CDR3 contains 16 residues. Germline V gene sequence: CDR1 KGHSH, CDR2 LQKENI. For the CDR3, the DNA is TGTGCCAGCTCACCAATCGACAGAATGGCCACAGATACGCAGTATTTT. Protein product: CASSPIDRMATDTQYF.

This chain uses TRBV19 with TRBJ1-6, with TRBD1 as a possible D gene (5 bases). Trimming took 5 bases from V and 9 from J, leaving 14 bases between them. CDR1 is LNHDA, CDR2 SQIVND, per germline (reference sequence). CDR3 size: 14 residues. CDR3: CASSSGPWGSPLHF. The CDR3 nucleotides read TGTGCCAGTAGTTCGGGGCCCTGGGGTTCACCCCTCCACTTT.

Only a few counts were recorded for this clonotype. The chain recombines TRBV4-1 with TRBJ1-1; D might be TRBD1 (6 bases). Germline lookup yields CDR1 MGHRA and CDR2 YSYEKL. The CDR3 is made up of 18 amino acids. The V end was cut by 3 bases, the J end by 0 bases, with 20 bases between. CDR3: CASSHPGQGTFMNTEAFF. CDR3 nucleotides: TGCGCCAGCAGCCACCCGGGCCAGGGGACATTTATGAACACTGAAGCTTTCTTT.

The chain joins TRBV20-1 to TRBJ2-7; D is perhaps TRBD2 (5 bases). The CDR3 consists of 11 residues. Between the trimmed V and J ends, which lost 5 bases and 4 bases, there was a span of 9 bases. Germline loops: CDR1 DFQATT, CDR2 SNEGSKA (reference sequence). CDR3 in amino acids: CSALTNYEQYF. The DNA for the CDR3 is TGCAGTGCTCTGACTAATTACGAGCAGTACTTC.

The table lists this clonotype with a count of one. The CDR3 DNA sequence: TGCGCCAGCAGCCAAACCTTAAGCATCACCTACAATGAGCAGTTCTTC. It is translated as CASSQTLSITYNEQFF. The J gene is TRBJ2-1, the V gene TRBV4-3; no reliable D call. The V end lost 2 bases, the J end lost 2 bases, and 13 bases lay between the germline ends. Germline CDR1 reads LGHNA; CDR2 reads YSLEER. The CDR3 runs to 16 residues.

In this sample, this clonotype turned up many times. The rearrangement links TRBV19 to TRBJ2-1, with a weak D call TRBD1 (5 bases). The germline V gene has CDR1 LNHDA and CDR2 SQIVND (reference sequence). This CDR3 contains 13 residues. V lost 6 bases, J lost 4 bases, and 10 bases lay in between. This CDR3 is CASREDKYNEQFF. DNA for the CDR3: TGTGCCAGTAGAGAGGACAAGTACAATGAGCAGTTCTTC.

The gene calls are TRBV10-3 and TRBJ1-1, with no clear D. Germline V lookup: CDR1 ENHRY, CDR2 SYGVKD. The CDR3 runs 14 residues. V was shortened by 11 bases and J by 1 base, with 17 bases between the two germline ends. CDR3 sequence reads: CARERGWANTEAFF. The CDR3 DNA reads TGTGCCCGCGAGCGGGGATGGGCGAACACTGAAGCTTTCTTT.

This clonotype turned up a few times. The rearrangement joins TRBV5-1 to TRBJ2-1; 8 nucleotides match TRBD2. The CDR3 totals 15 residues. Germline values: CDR1 SGHRS, CDR2 YFSETQ. Unmatched junction bases numbered 14, after V lost 1 base and J lost 14 bases. The CDR3 protein is CASSLLSRGVPTKFF. The CDR3, as DNA: TGCGCCAGCAGCTTGCTCTCGCGGGGGGTCCCTACCAAGTTCTTC.

This clonotype was observed at least ten times. The gene calls are TRBV12-3 or TRBV12-4 and TRBJ1-1, with TRBD1 as a possible D gene (6 bases). V lost 7 bases, J lost 1 base, and 13 bases lay in between. This CDR3 has 14 amino acids. CDR3 amino acids: CASTLDRSNTEAFF. The CDR3 DNA reads as TGTGCCAGCACATTGGACAGATCGAACACTGAAGCTTTCTTT.

The sample holds a few counts of this clonotype. A junction boundary mismatches the germline segment, possibly from a read error. The gene calls are TRBV7-7 and TRBJ2-2, with a weak D call TRBD1 (6 bases). The CDR3 consists of 14 residues. From germline, CDR1 is SSHAT and CDR2 FNYEAQ (reference sequence). The CDR3 nucleotides are TGTGCTAGCAGCTCCAGGGGGAACACCGGGGAGCTGTTTTTT. Translation: CASSSRGNTGELFF.

The chain employs TRBV10-2 and TRBJ2-3, with D perhaps TRBD1 (6 bases). Trimming left V 6 bases short and J 0 bases short, with 10 bases between. Germline values: CDR1 WSHSY, CDR2 SAAADI. The CDR3 contains 14 residues. The CDR3 nucleotides read TGCGCCAGCAGCGACAGGACAAGCACAGATACGCAGTATTTT. This encodes CASSDRTSTDTQYF.

This clonotype has a handful of counts. This chain joins TRBV5-1 and TRBJ2-5; D not resolved. V lost 1 base and J lost 1, with 14 bases in between. The CDR3 is 16 residues long. Germline values: CDR1 SGHRS, CDR2 YFSETQ. The CDR3 is CASSLQDSLSQETQYF. CDR3 in DNA: TGCGCCAGCAGCTTGCAAGACTCCTTGTCCCAAGAGACCCAGTACTTC.

This clonotype has ten or more counts. This rearrangement joins TRBV9 to TRBJ2-3; no reliable D call. The CDR3 consists of 15 residues. Germline CDR1 reads SGDLS; CDR2 reads YYNGEE. V lost 0 bases and J lost 4, with 12 bases in between. This CDR3 is CASSVGPLTADTQYF. The DNA for the CDR3 is TGTGCCAGCAGCGTAGGACCCCTGACCGCAGATACGCAGTATTTT. The full variable domain, its missing parts supplied by reference TRBV9 and TRBJ2-3, is DSGVTQTPKHLITATGQRVTLRCSPRSGDLSVYWYQQSLDQGLQFLIQYYNGEERAKGNILERFSAQQFPDLHSELNLSSLELGDSALYFCASSVGPLTADTQYFGPGTRLTVL.

This sequence joins TRBV6-1 and TRBJ1-5, with D uncertain. The CDR3 is 11 residues long. From germline, CDR1 is MNHNS and CDR2 SASEGT. The V and J ends lost 8 bases and 0 bases respectively, with 2 bases between them. The CDR3 reads CASHSNQPQHF. CDR3 nucleotides: TGTGCCAGCCATAGCAATCAGCCCCAGCATTTT.

In its sample, this clonotype was seen a few times. The chain employs TRBV20-1 and TRBJ2-1; 8 bases are a match to TRBD2. The CDR3 is 16 amino acids. The V gene's germline CDR1 is DFQATT and CDR2 SNEGSKA (reference sequence). Trimming took 2 bases from V and 4 from J; bases not matched to a gene: 10. CDR3 in amino acids: CSARTLGGGSYNEQFF. CDR3 DNA: TGCAGTGCTAGAACCTTAGGCGGGGGGTCATACAATGAGCAGTTCTTC.

Only a few counts were recorded for this clonotype. This chain connects TRBV24-1 to TRBJ2-3, with TRBD2 matching 10 bases. Germline-derived CDR1 and CDR2 are KGHDR and SFDVKD. Germline trimming cut 5 bases from V and 6 bases from J; bases unmatched to any gene: 4. There are 14 residues in the CDR3. The CDR3 DNA is TGTGCCACCAGTGTTAGCGGGGGGCCGGATACGCAGTATTTT. It is translated as CATSVSGGPDTQYF.

Worth noting for this clonotype: A much larger clone lies one base from this, so it may be a read error. This chain uses TRBV5-1 with TRBJ2-3; D could derive from TRBD1 or TRBD2 (5 bases each). The germline V gene has CDR1 SGHRS and CDR2 YFSETQ. The V end was cut by 4 bases, the J end by 5 bases, with 20 bases between. This CDR3 comprises 16 residues. The DNA of the CDR3 is TGCGCCAGCAGCGGACAAGCGGTGGGGCCAATAGATACGCAGTATTTT. It translates to CASSGQAVGPIDTQYF. The whole variable domain, remainder taken from reference TRBV5-1 and TRBJ2-3, is KAGVTQTPRYLIKTRGQQVTLSCSPISGHRSVSWYQQTPGQGLQFLFEYFSETQRNKGNFPGRFSGRQFSNSRSEMNVSTLELGDSALYLCASSGQAVGPIDTQYFGPGTRLTVL.

This clonotype showed up just a few times. V usage is TRBV11-3 and J usage is TRBJ1-1; TRBD1 is a possible D gene (5 bases). The V gene lost 5 bases and the J gene lost 6 bases, with 19 bases spanning the gap. Germline loops: CDR1 SGHNT, CDR2 YENEEA. The CDR3 has 15 residues. CDR3 amino acids: CASSLMGPLLPEAFF. CDR3 nucleotide sequence: TGTGCCAGCAGCCTTATGGGGCCTTTACTCCCTGAAGCTTTCTTT.

This chain links TRBV5-5 with TRBJ2-2; D unclear. Trimming stripped 2 bases from V and 0 bases from J, with 11 bases between. The CDR3 loop spans 16 amino acids. Germline V gives CDR1 SGHKS, CDR2 YYEKEE (reference sequence). CDR3 residues: CASSFRARSNTGELFF. The CDR3 region has the DNA TGTGCCAGCAGCTTCCGAGCACGCTCGAACACCGGGGAGCTGTTTTTT.

This sequence joins TRBV29-1 and TRBJ2-3; D is uncertain. Trimming took off 4 bases at V and 8 bases at J, with 16 bases between the two ends. The length of the CDR3 is 13 residues. Looked up from germline, CDR1 is SQVTM and CDR2 is ANQGSEA. CDR3 in amino acids: CSVVGIGLGTQYF. CDR3 nucleotides: TGCAGCGTTGTCGGAATAGGTCTTGGTACGCAGTATTTT.

This clonotype was recorded a few times. J is TRBJ1-2 and V is TRBV4-3; 11 bases fit TRBD1. Germline values: CDR1 LGHNA, CDR2 YSLEER. The ends lost 2 bases at V and 5 bases at J; junction bases unmatched: 10. The CDR3 has 17 residues. The CDR3 sequence is CASSQLLDRGQEYGYTF. As DNA, the CDR3 is TGCGCCAGCAGCCAACTCCTGGACAGGGGGCAAGAGTATGGCTACACCTTC.

This clonotype occurred a few times. The chain recombines TRBV20-1 with TRBJ1-1; perhaps TRBD1 as D (5 bases). The CDR3 extends over 16 amino acids. CDR1 and CDR2 (germline): DFQATT, SNEGSKA (reference sequence). The V gene lost 0 bases and the J gene lost 0 bases, with 14 bases spanning the gap. In DNA, the CDR3 is TGCAGTGCTAGAGATCAGGGACGAGGCGTGAACACTGAAGCTTTCTTT. It specifies CSARDQGRGVNTEAFF.

The table lists this clonotype with a few counts. This rearrangement joins TRBV7-9 to TRBJ1-2; 9 nucleotides match TRBD1. Per germline, CDR1 SEHNR and CDR2 FQNEAQ (reference sequence). CDR3 length equals 15 residues. After removal of 5 bases from V and 8 bases from J, the junction contained 12 bases not matched to a gene. The CDR3 spells CASSRPGQGKRGYTF. The CDR3 DNA sequence: TGTGCCAGCAGCAGACCGGGACAGGGTAAAAGAGGCTACACCTTC. Full variable domain (rest looked up from reference TRBV7-9 and TRBJ1-2): DTGVSQNPRHKITKRGQNVTFRCDPISEHNRLYWYRQTLGQGPEFLTYFQNEAQLEKSRLLSDRFSAERPKGSFSTLEIQRTEQGDSAMYLCASSRPGQGKRGYTFGSGTRLTVV.

V is TRBV7-2 and J is TRBJ2-7, with D possibly being TRBD2 (6 bases). Germline V gene data show CDR1 as SGHTA and CDR2 as FQGNSA. CDR3 length: 15 residues. The V end lost 1 base, the J end lost 7 bases, and 17 bases lay between the germline ends. The CDR3 bases are TGTGCCAGCAGCTTAGGTCTAGCCCAAGGGAGGGAGCAGTACTTC. Translated: CASSLGLAQGREQYF.

The chain employs TRBV9 and TRBJ2-3; possible D gene TRBD2, 5 bases. This CDR3 region has 14 residues. The V end lost 2 bases, the J end lost 3 bases, and 10 bases lay between the germline ends. Germline loops: CDR1 SGDLS, CDR2 YYNGEE. The CDR3 nucleotides read TGTGCCAGCAGCGTTGAGACTATAACAGATACGCAGTATTTT. Amino acid sequence: CASSVETITDTQYF. Together with reference TRBV9 and TRBJ2-3, the CDR3 gives the full variable domain: DSGVTQTPKHLITATGQRVTLRCSPRSGDLSVYWYQQSLDQGLQFLIQYYNGEERAKGNILERFSAQQFPDLHSELNLSSLELGDSALYFCASSVETITDTQYFGPGTRLTVL.